Shown below are 8 T cell receptor beta chains from a single sample sequenced in a study of cytotoxic CD8 clonotypes in ibrutinib-treated CLL. Profiled with immunoSEQ multiplex PCR; TCRdb holds only in-frame clones, not every one. The data hold more than 110,000 clones, with roughly three quarters observed a single time. The sample was PBMCs, taken after 24 months of ibrutinib treatment. Source of these receptors: a human donor with chronic lymphocytic leukemia.

The chain recombines TRBV6-5 with TRBJ2-3; tentative D call: TRBD1 (6 bases). The CDR3 spans 13 residues. Germline assignment: CDR1 MNHEY and CDR2 SVGAGI. Trimming cost V 6 bases and J 5 bases, with 12 bases left between them. As DNA, the CDR3 is TGTGCCAGCAGCCTGGACAGTGAAGATACGCAGTATTTT. Its translation is CASSLDSEDTQYF.

The chain is built from TRBV18 and TRBJ2-7, with D perhaps TRBD2 (5 bases). V was shortened by 5 bases and J by 3 bases, with 8 bases between the two germline ends. Germline lookup yields CDR1 KGHSH and CDR2 LQKENI. This CDR3 is built from 12 residues. CDR3 region: CASSDRGYEQYF. The CDR3 nucleotides are TGTGCCAGCTCAGACCGGGGCTACGAGCAGTACTTC.

The V and J genes are TRBV27 and TRBJ2-7; the D call may be TRBD1 or TRBD2 (5 bases each). CDR1 and CDR2 from the germline V gene are MNHEY and SMNVEV (reference sequence). The CDR3 has 14 amino acids. V was trimmed by 8 bases and J by 3 bases, leaving 17 bases between them. CDR3 DNA: TGTGCCAGCGGTCGAATCGGGGCCAACTACGAGCAGTACTTC. Translation: CASGRIGANYEQYF.

The chain combines TRBV28 with TRBJ1-6, with a tentative D call TRBD1 (6 bases). With 6 bases removed from V and 3 bases from J, the gap between germline ends came to 9 bases. In germline, CDR1 is MDHEN, CDR2 SYDVKM. This CDR3 contains 14 residues. The CDR3 DNA follows: TGTGCCAGCAGCCCGGACAGCTATAATTCACCCCTCCACTTT. Protein product: CASSPDSYNSPLHF.

The chain uses TRBV9 and TRBJ2-1; TRBD2 matches 10 bases. V dropped 3 bases and J dropped 4; count of bases not matched to a gene: 4. This CDR3 spans 15 amino acids. The germline V gene has CDR1 SGDLS and CDR2 YYNGEE. Here the CDR3 reads CASSASGGPYNEQFF. For the CDR3, the DNA is TGTGCCAGCAGCGCTAGCGGGGGCCCATACAATGAGCAGTTCTTC.

The chain is built from TRBV11-3 and TRBJ2-1; 7 bases agree with TRBD2. This CDR3 has 15 residues. The trim removed 3 bases at V and 8 bases at J, leaving 10 bases unmatched. Germline lookup yields CDR1 SGHNT and CDR2 YENEEA. CDR3 residues: CASSLSGDGPDEQFF. The CDR3 DNA is TGTGCCAGCAGCTTGAGCGGGGACGGGCCGGATGAGCAGTTCTTC.

The CDR3 spells CAGTQGHGELFF. The CDR3 coding sequence is TGTGCCGGCACCCAAGGGCACGGGGAGCTGTTTTTT. The chain recombines TRBV6-5 with TRBJ2-2; no definite D call. Trimming removed 11 bases from V and 7 bases from J, with 14 bases in between. The CDR3 consists of 12 residues. CDR1 MNHEY and CDR2 SVGAGI come from the germline V gene.

This chain connects TRBV28 to TRBJ1-5; 9 nucleotides match TRBD1. In germline, CDR1 is MDHEN, CDR2 SYDVKM. The length of the CDR3 is 14 residues. J lost 7 bases, V lost 8 bases, and 9 bases had no gene match. CDR3 nucleotides: TGTGCCAGCCGCACCGGACAGGGGTCCCAGCCCCAGCATTTT. As protein: CASRTGQGSQPQHF.